The sequence of this TCR beta chain was determined in a study of shared clonotypes between healthy human individuals. The study's findings and limits: The four-donor shared clonotypes exceeded non-shared clonotypes in generation probability, with non-shared ones scoring lower.

TCRdb's copy holds only in-frame clones and misses some; the assay was immunoSEQ multiplex PCR. The profile shows roughly 2.1 million clones, 90% to 95% of them singletons. Naive CD8 cells were CD45RO-negative, positively selected for CCR7, excluding terminally differentiated effector memory CD45RA+ cells. Participating donors were healthy, HIV-negative adults free of recent acute infections or vaccinations. About this clone: The antigen is unknown.

The germline V gene encodes CDR1 MNHNS and CDR2 SASEGT. The CDR3 covers 16 residues. V dropped 1 base and J dropped 4 bases, with 16 bases sitting between them. Sequencing was performed on naive CD8+ T cells from PBMCs. The rearrangement uses TRBV6-1 and TRBJ1-2; D not resolved. This sequence originates from a man aged 18 to 35 in good health. Some clones in this sample may be carry-over from other donors' samples. CDR3 sequence (DNA): TGTGCCAGCAGTGAAGGCCAACCGTGGGAGGGCTATGGCTACACCTTC. It specifies CASSEGQPWEGYGYTF.